Shown below are 24 T cell receptor beta chains from a single sample sequenced in a study of CD8+CD57+ T cells in acquired aplastic anemia. Genomic DNA was employed as the template in profiling TCR beta VDJ and CDR3. MiXCR, run by TCRdb on the reads, gives a single entry per CDR3 protein. The table includes some 180,000 distinct CDR3 sequences, 55% to 65% detected once. All patients picked for sequencing had shown, by flow cytometry, an expansion of CD8+CD57+ cells. Sequenced material: sorted CD4+, CD8+, or CD8+CD57+ T cells (not recorded which) from PBMCs. These receptors were obtained from a human donor with aplastic anemia.

In its sample, this clonotype was seen a few times. The rearrangement joins TRBV15 to TRBJ2-7, with D hard to call. Looked up from germline, CDR1 is LNHNV and CDR2 is YYDKDF (reference sequence). This CDR3 contains 14 residues. Trimming cost V 0 bases and J 2 bases, with 8 bases left between them. The CDR3 nucleotides are TGTGCCACCAGCAGAGATATAGGCCCCTACGAGCAGTACTTC. Protein: CATSRDIGPYEQYF.

The rearrangement links TRBV29-1 to TRBJ1-5; TRBD1 aligns across 7 bases. J gave up 4 bases and V 6 bases, and 9 bases lay outside the gene matches. The CDR3 is made up of 14 amino acids. The germline V gene has CDR1 SQVTM and CDR2 ANQGSEA. Written as DNA, the CDR3 is TGCAGCGTCGCTCAGGGGGGAGTTAATCAGCCCCAGCATTTT. This translates into CSVAQGGVNQPQHF. Combining the CDR3 with reference TRBV29-1 and TRBJ1-5 gives the whole variable domain SAVISQKPSRDICQRGTSLTIQCQVDSQVTMMFWYRQQPGQSLTLIATANQGSEATYESGFVIDKFPISRPNLTFSTLTVSNMSPEDSSIYLCSVAQGGVNQPQHFGDGTRLSIL.

This clonotype was detected a few times. The genes are TRBV7-8 and TRBJ2-6; D assignment may be TRBD1 or TRBD2 (6 bases each). Trimming cost V 0 bases and J 0 bases, with 15 bases left between them. The CDR3 totals 19 residues. Germline V CDR1 and CDR2: SGHVS, FQNEAQ. The CDR3 reads CASSLALTGTYSGANVLTF. For the CDR3, the DNA is TGTGCCAGCAGCTTAGCCCTCACAGGGACTTACTCTGGGGCCAACGTCCTGACTTTC.

This clonotype was found many times. The chain recombines TRBV10-3 with TRBJ2-1; the match to TRBD1 covers 9 bases. Looked up from germline, CDR1 is ENHRY and CDR2 is SYGVKD. The CDR3 consists of 17 residues. Unmatched junction bases numbered 10, after V lost 0 bases and J lost 7 bases. This CDR3 reads CAISESGTGFVRNEQFF. Here the CDR3 DNA reads TGTGCCATCAGTGAGTCGGGGACAGGGTTTGTCAGGAATGAGCAGTTCTTC.

This clonotype occurred many times. This chain uses TRBV5-6 with TRBJ2-3; 11 positions agree with TRBD2. Unmatched junction bases numbered 7, after V lost 0 bases and J lost 10 bases. The CDR3 totals 15 residues. CDR1 and CDR2 (germline): SGHDT, YYEEEE. CDR3: CASSLELAGDDAQYF. CDR3 nucleotides: TGTGCCAGCAGCTTGGAACTAGCGGGAGACGACGCGCAGTATTTT. The full variable domain, completed using reference TRBV5-6 and TRBJ2-3, is DAGVTQSPTHLIKTRGQQVTLRCSPKSGHDTVSWYQQALGQGPQFIFQYYEEEERQRGNFPDRFSGHQFPNYSSELNVNALLLGDSALYLCASSLELAGDDAQYFGPGTRLTVL.

The sample holds many counts of this clonotype. This chain uses TRBV12-3 or TRBV12-4 with TRBJ1-2, with 7 bases fitting TRBD1. This CDR3 region has 12 residues. Germline trimming cut 10 bases from V and 8 bases from J; bases unmatched to any gene: 10. The CDR3 sequence: CATDRERGGYTF. DNA for the CDR3: TGTGCCACCGACAGGGAGCGTGGGGGCTACACCTTC.

Many counts were recorded for this clonotype. The gene calls are TRBV6-5 and TRBJ2-7, with D unresolved. CDR1 MNHEY and CDR2 SVGAGI come from the germline V gene. This CDR3 comprises 13 residues. Trimming shortened V by 2 bases and J by 2 bases, and 7 bases separated the two germline ends. The CDR3 protein is CASSYRVAYEQYF. The CDR3 region has the DNA TGTGCCAGCAGTTACCGGGTCGCCTACGAGCAGTACTTC.

This sequence joins TRBV7-8 and TRBJ2-7, with D unclear. This CDR3 region has 12 residues. V lost 3 bases and J 2 bases, leaving 5 bases between the germline ends. Looked up from germline, CDR1 is SGHVS and CDR2 is FQNEAQ. CDR3 sequence (DNA): TGTGCCAGCAGCTTTACAGCCTACGAGCAGTACTTC. It translates to CASSFTAYEQYF.

The sample holds many counts of this clonotype. The J gene is TRBJ1-1, the V gene TRBV11-2; 8 bases are a match to TRBD1. Germline CDR1 reads SGHAT; CDR2 reads FQNNGV. Germline trimming cut 6 bases from V and 5 bases from J; bases unmatched to any gene: 8. The CDR3 extends over 14 amino acids. As DNA, the CDR3 is TGTGCCAGCAGGTTTTACAGGGGGGATACTGAAGCTTTCTTT. Its translation: CASRFYRGDTEAFF.

This rearrangement joins TRBV7-9 to TRBJ1-4, with a possible D match to TRBD1 (5 bases). Trimming took off 2 bases at V and 7 bases at J, with 11 bases between the two ends. This CDR3 has 14 residues. Per germline, CDR1 SEHNR and CDR2 FQNEAQ (reference sequence). The CDR3 sequence is CASSLSLGGEKLFF. CDR3 in DNA: TGTGCCAGCAGCTTATCCCTTGGGGGTGAAAAACTGTTTTTT.

This clonotype showed up just a few times. This may come from a read error, since a much larger clone is one base off. The conserved phenylalanine or tryptophan normally closing the CDR3 is absent here, so this likely arose from a read error. The chain uses TRBV5-4 and TRBJ1-2; 7 bases fit TRBD1. Losses at the gene ends were 4 bases for V and 5 bases for J; bases not matched to a gene: 11. Germline V lookup: CDR1 SGHNT, CDR2 YYREEE (reference sequence). The CDR3 loop spans 15 amino acids. The CDR3 DNA is TGTGCCAGCAGCCCCGGGACAGTTACCCCTTATGGCTACACCGTC. It specifies CASSPGTVTPYGYTV.

The chain carries TRBV4-1 and TRBJ2-7; D is ambiguous. CDR1 is MGHRA and CDR2 is YSYEKL in the germline V gene. The CDR3 runs to 14 residues. V lost 0 bases and J lost 5, with 11 bases in between. Written as DNA, the CDR3 is TGCGCCAGCAGCCAAGATACGAGTAGGAACGAGCAGTACTTC. Protein sequence: CASSQDTSRNEQYF.

This clonotype was seen repeatedly, ten times or more. This chain connects TRBV5-6 to TRBJ1-1, with 8 bases fitting TRBD1. Germline CDR1 reads SGHDT; CDR2 reads YYEEEE. V was pared by 0 bases and J by 3 bases, with 7 bases of the junction left unmatched. The CDR3 has 16 residues. Here the CDR3 reads CASSLEGDRMDTEAFF. The DNA of the CDR3 is TGTGCCAGCAGCTTGGAAGGGGACAGGATGGACACTGAAGCTTTCTTT.

The chain joins TRBV5-1 to TRBJ2-7; D is perhaps TRBD2 (6 bases). The CDR3 totals 13 residues. V was cut by 4 bases and J by 6 bases, with 14 bases left in between. Germline V gene data show CDR1 as SGHRS and CDR2 as YFSETQ. Here the CDR3 DNA reads TGCGCCAGCAGCAGGGACTCTGGTAGCGAGCAGTACTTC. Translation gives CASSRDSGSEQYF.

This chain joins TRBV7-6 and TRBJ2-1, with D possibly being TRBD1 (5 bases). CDR1 is SGHVS, CDR2 FNYEAQ, per germline. There are 14 residues in the CDR3. Trimming removed 6 bases from V and 5 bases from J, with 14 bases in between. CDR3 sequence (DNA): TGTGCCAGCAGAAAAGACAGAACCGACAATGAGCAGTTCTTC. Amino acid sequence: CASRKDRTDNEQFF.

This clonotype was detected a few times. The rearrangement links TRBV20-1 to TRBJ1-2; no reliable D call. V lost 5 bases and J 8 bases, leaving 9 bases between the germline ends. The CDR3 loop spans 10 amino acids. Germline CDR1 is DFQATT and CDR2 is SNEGSKA (reference sequence). This chain's CDR3 is CSAQQLGYTF. CDR3 DNA: TGCAGTGCTCAACAGTTGGGCTACACCTTC.

The chain carries TRBV7-8 and TRBJ2-7; TRBD2 is a possible D gene (5 bases). There are 17 residues in the CDR3. The germline gives CDR1 SGHVS, CDR2 FQNEAQ. The germline V and J ends were trimmed by 7 bases and 2 bases, with 24 bases remaining between them. As DNA, the CDR3 is TGTGCCAGCACCCCCACCCGCGCGCGGGTTTCTCCCTACGAGCAGTACTTC. Translating it yields CASTPTRARVSPYEQYF.

The CDR3 DNA follows: TGTGCCAGCAGCCCCGAGGGCGGGAGGCCTCAAGAGACCCAGTACTTC. Amino acid sequence: CASSPEGGRPQETQYF. The chain recombines TRBV7-2 with TRBJ2-5; 8 bases are a match to TRBD2. J lost 2 bases, V lost 5 bases, and 10 bases had no gene match. The CDR3 length is 16 residues. Germline V gene lookup returns CDR1 SGHTA and CDR2 FQGNSA.

A note on this clonotype: The CDR3 does not end in the conserved phenylalanine or tryptophan, so this is likely a read error. The rearrangement links TRBV2 to TRBJ1-2; the D gene is possibly TRBD1 (6 bases). Germline V gene lookup returns CDR1 SNHLY and CDR2 FYNNEI. This CDR3 contains 13 residues. V was shortened by 8 bases and J by 4 bases, with 14 bases between the two germline ends. The CDR3 DNA reads TGTGCCAGCGATGTAAGGGGGGGCTATGGCTACACCCTC. Translation gives CASDVRGGYGYTL.

V usage is TRBV6-5 and J usage is TRBJ2-7; D not certain. The V and J ends lost 2 bases and 5 bases respectively, with 13 bases between them. CDR3 length equals 14 residues. The germline CDR1 and CDR2 sequences are MNHEY and SVGAGI. Written as DNA, the CDR3 is TGTGCCAGCAGTTACAGACCGCCCCCCCACGAGCAGTACTTC. Residues: CASSYRPPPHEQYF.

The V gene is TRBV7-2, the J gene TRBJ2-2; D might be TRBD1 (6 bases). The germline gives CDR1 SGHTA, CDR2 FQGNSA. Deletions cut 5 bases from V and 6 bases from J, with 16 bases between. The CDR3 extends over 15 amino acids. The CDR3 sequence: CASSRLNPGAGELFF. Written as DNA, the CDR3 is TGTGCCAGCAGCAGACTCAACCCAGGGGCCGGGGAGCTGTTTTTT.

This clonotype was observed many times. The V call is TRBV19, the J call TRBJ2-7; TRBD1 might be the D (6 bases). The V end lost 3 bases, the J end lost 4 bases, and 13 bases lay between the germline ends. Germline V gives CDR1 LNHDA, CDR2 SQIVND (reference sequence). This CDR3 spans 14 amino acids. The CDR3 nucleotides read TGTGCCAGTAGTATCAGTACAGGGCGATACGAGCAGTACTTC. Encoded protein: CASSISTGRYEQYF.

V gene TRBV7-3 combines with J gene TRBJ2-1; 12 positions match TRBD2. V shed 5 bases and J 3 bases; nucleotides not matched to a gene: 2. CDR1 is SGHTA and CDR2 is FQGTGA in the germline V gene. The length of the CDR3 is 15 residues. This chain's CDR3 is CASSASGRGYNEQFF. For the CDR3, the DNA is TGTGCCAGCAGCGCTAGCGGGAGGGGCTACAATGAGCAGTTCTTC.

This clonotype was counted a few times. This chain connects TRBV7-3 to TRBJ2-3; TRBD2 aligns across 11 bases. Germline-derived CDR1 and CDR2 are SGHTA and FQGTGA. The ends lost 5 bases at V and 3 bases at J; junction bases unmatched: 4. The CDR3 is made up of 15 amino acids. The CDR3 DNA reads as TGTGCCAGCAGCAGAACTAGCGGGAGTACAGATACGCAGTATTTT. Protein product: CASSRTSGSTDTQYF. Full variable domain (remainder filled in from reference TRBV7-3 and TRBJ2-3): GAGVSQTPSNKVTEKGKYVELRCDPISGHTALYWYRQSLGQGPEFLIYFQGTGAADDSGLPNDRFFAVRPEGSVSTLKIQRTERGDSAVYLCASSRTSGSTDTQYFGPGTRLTVL.